The 29 T cell receptor beta chains reported below all come from one sample, sequenced in a study of blood T cells in healthy people across ages. It was with a sample-barcoded 5' primer and a J-beta primer mix that a second PCR of about 7 to 12 cycles was run. Using its own MiXCR run on the 5' RACE reads, TCRdb lists one record per CDR3 protein. The repertoire holds fewer than 2,000,000 distinct CDR3 sequences, with approximately 32% as singletons. Sequences were obtained from blood. All receptors derive from a young woman in good health.

Details on this clonotype: The junction differs from germline at one of its ends, possibly a read error. DNA of the CDR3: TGTGCCAGCAGCCTCCACCGGCTAGCGGGGGGGTCTGTCAATGAGCAGGTCTTC. Translation gives CASSLHRLAGGSVNEQVF. The chain links TRBV3-1 to TRBJ2-1; 12 positions agree with TRBD2. The length of the CDR3 is 18 residues. Germline lookup yields CDR1 LGHDT and CDR2 YNNKEL (reference sequence).

V is TRBV3-1 and J is TRBJ1-2; a weak D match, TRBD1 (5 bases). Trimming removed 1 base from V and 1 base from J, with 7 bases in between. The germline CDR1 and CDR2 sequences are LGHDT and YNNKEL (reference sequence). The CDR3 loop spans 14 amino acids. The CDR3: CASSQGQINYGYTF. The CDR3 DNA is TGTGCCAGCAGCCAAGGACAGATTAACTATGGCTACACCTTC.

This clonotype was detected ten times or more. The rearrangement uses TRBV29-1 and TRBJ2-5; D might be TRBD2 (5 bases). The germline V gene has CDR1 SQVTM and CDR2 ANQGSEA. The CDR3 length is 15 residues. The germline V and J ends were trimmed by 6 bases and 5 bases, with 22 bases remaining between them. CDR3 sequence: CSVDSDGTWRETQYF. The CDR3, as DNA: TGCAGCGTCGACTCGGACGGAACCTGGAGGGAGACCCAGTACTTC.

The chain employs TRBV12-3 or TRBV12-4 and TRBJ2-5; D is possibly TRBD1 or TRBD2 (7 bases each). The CDR3 is 17 residues long. V shed 6 bases and J shed 4 bases, with 24 bases lying between them. CDR3 nucleotides: TGTGCCAGCAGCTCCGGGGTGACAGGGAGGGTTGTAGAGACCCAGTACTTC. It codes for CASSSGVTGRVVETQYF.

The V and J genes are TRBV3-1 and TRBJ1-4; tentatively, D is TRBD1 (5 bases). The CDR3 extends over 13 amino acids. V was pared by 4 bases and J by 10 bases, with 13 bases between. Germline lookup yields CDR1 LGHDT and CDR2 YNNKEL (reference sequence). The CDR3 protein is CASSRQGGGKLFF. CDR3 nucleotides: TGTGCCAGCAGCCGTCAGGGCGGAGGAAAACTGTTTTTT.

Of note for this clonotype: At one boundary the junction diverges from the germline segment, which might be a read error. The CDR3 DNA reads TGTGCCTGCAGCTACCGTTTTATCACAGATACGCAGTATTTT. It translates to CACSYRFITDTQYF. The chain couples TRBV7-9 to TRBJ2-3, with D hard to call. This CDR3 spans 14 amino acids. Germline V gives CDR1 SEHNR, CDR2 FQNEAQ (reference sequence).

The gene calls are TRBV29-1 and TRBJ1-1, with a possible D match to TRBD1 (6 bases). Germline V gene data show CDR1 as SQVTM and CDR2 as ANQGSEA. Trimming cost V 5 bases and J 5 bases, with 12 bases left between them. This CDR3 is built from 12 residues. CDR3 region: CSVIRGGTEAFF. The CDR3 DNA sequence: TGCAGCGTTATCAGGGGAGGGACTGAAGCTTTCTTT.

Only a few counts were recorded for this clonotype. This chain connects TRBV12-3 or TRBV12-4 to TRBJ2-1; 10 positions match TRBD2. V lost 5 bases and J lost 4; bases outside the gene matches: 8. The CDR3 contains 16 residues. CDR3 bases: TGTGCCAGCAGTCCCCTAGCGGGGGCCGTTTACAATGAGCAGTTCTTC. Translating gives CASSPLAGAVYNEQFF.

The genes are TRBV10-1 and TRBJ2-5, with 10 bases identical to TRBD2. V was clipped by 2 bases and J by 4 bases; unmatched bases: 4. The CDR3 spans 15 residues. Germline lookup yields CDR1 WNHNN and CDR2 SYGVQD (reference sequence). CDR3 sequence reads: CASSEQAGGSETQYF. The CDR3 DNA sequence: TGCGCCAGCAGTGAGCAAGCGGGAGGGTCAGAGACCCAGTACTTC.

The chain combines TRBV28 with TRBJ2-7, with D perhaps matching TRBD1 or TRBD2 (5 bases each). The germline V gene has CDR1 MDHEN and CDR2 SYDVKM. V was trimmed by 2 bases and J by 4 bases, leaving 12 bases between them. This CDR3 has 14 amino acids. This chain's CDR3 is CASSLPGRYYEQYF. The DNA of the CDR3 is TGTGCCAGCAGTTTACCGGGACGGTATTACGAGCAGTACTTC.

J is TRBJ2-3 and V is TRBV20-1; D gene uncertain. The V end was cut by 1 base, the J end by 7 bases, with 12 bases between. The CDR3 spans 13 residues. Germline CDR1 and CDR2: DFQATT and SNEGSKA (reference sequence). The CDR3 reads CSARVESGNTQYF. As DNA, the CDR3 is TGCAGTGCTAGAGTAGAATCTGGCAATACGCAGTATTTT.

V gene TRBV27 combines with J gene TRBJ1-5; D is possibly TRBD1 (6 bases). The V gene's germline CDR1 is MNHEY and CDR2 SMNVEV (reference sequence). Trimming left V 5 bases short and J 0 bases short, with 14 bases between. This CDR3 is 16 amino acids long. CDR3 in amino acids: CASSPSRGHSNQPQHF. Written as DNA, the CDR3 is TGTGCCAGCAGTCCCTCCCGGGGGCATAGCAATCAGCCCCAGCATTTT.

The chain combines TRBV25-1 with TRBJ1-1; D gene uncertain. The V and J ends lost 8 bases and 9 bases respectively, with 16 bases between them. CDR1 is MGHDK, CDR2 SYGVNS, per germline. There are 12 residues in the CDR3. This CDR3 is CASRTGESKAFF. CDR3 nucleotides: TGTGCCAGCCGTACGGGTGAGTCGAAAGCTTTCTTT.

This chain uses TRBV12-3 or TRBV12-4 with TRBJ1-1; 7 nucleotides align to TRBD1. The ends lost 5 bases at V and 4 bases at J; junction bases unmatched: 7. The CDR3 has 14 amino acids. CDR3 sequence reads: CASSTTGDPTEAFF. As DNA, the CDR3 is TGTGCCAGCAGTACTACAGGGGATCCCACTGAAGCTTTCTTT.

The genes are TRBV10-2 and TRBJ2-7; 8 positions agree with TRBD2. Germline CDR1 and CDR2: WSHSY and SAAADI. The CDR3 sequence is 15 residues long. Trimming removed 4 bases from V and 1 base from J; junction bases left unmatched: 6. CDR3 DNA: TGCGCCAGCAGTGGGTCTAGCGGGCCGTCCTACGAGCAGTACTTC. Its translation: CASSGSSGPSYEQYF.

The gene calls are TRBV27 and TRBJ2-7; no clear D. There are 14 residues in the CDR3. CDR1 is MNHEY and CDR2 is SMNVEV in the germline V gene (reference sequence). V was pared by 5 bases and J by 2 bases, with 13 bases between. CDR3 nucleotide sequence: TGTGCCAGCAGTGCCCTGGGCAGAGCCTACGAGCAGTACTTC. It yields the protein CASSALGRAYEQYF.

A few counts support this clonotype. This chain uses TRBV11-2 with TRBJ2-5; D gene unclear. Germline CDR1 and CDR2: SGHAT and FQNNGV. The germline V and J ends were trimmed by 5 bases and 1 base, with 8 bases remaining between them. The CDR3 is 13 amino acids. CDR3 nucleotides: TGTGCCAGCAGCCTACACCTCCAAGAGACCCAGTACTTC. This translates into CASSLHLQETQYF.

Turning to this clonotype: This may arise from a read error, as a much more abundant clone is one base away. The chain has TRBV29-1 and TRBJ2-1; 8 bases agree with TRBD2. The CDR3 covers 12 residues. CDR1 SQVTM and CDR2 ANQGSEA come from the germline V gene. V dropped 8 bases and J dropped 10; count of bases not matched to a gene: 10. The CDR3: CSCRAGVNEQFF. The CDR3 DNA follows: TGCAGCTGCCGAGCGGGAGTCAACGAGCAGTTCTTC.

This clonotype turned up a few times. This chain connects TRBV12-3 or TRBV12-4 to TRBJ2-3, with TRBD2 matching 8 bases. The V gene end was trimmed by 6 bases and the J gene end by 2 bases; junction bases not matched to a gene: 7. There are 15 residues in the CDR3. The CDR3 protein is CASRGLAFDTDTQYF. The CDR3 DNA reads as TGTGCCAGCAGAGGACTAGCCTTTGACACAGATACGCAGTATTTT.

This clonotype appeared a few times. This chain's CDR3 is CASRRTSGFGQYF. For the CDR3, the DNA is TGTGCCAGCCGTCGGACTAGTGGTTTTGGGCAGTACTTC. The chain uses TRBV27 and TRBJ2-7; TRBD2 matches 7 bases. V shed 8 bases, J shed 9 bases, and the junction held 13 bases outside the gene matches. CDR1 is MNHEY, CDR2 SMNVEV, per germline (reference sequence). This CDR3 is built from 13 residues.

The table lists this clonotype with a few counts. The chain combines TRBV7-9 with TRBJ2-1; the match to TRBD2 covers 8 bases. The CDR3 length is 17 residues. Trimming removed 5 bases from V and 4 bases from J; junction bases left unmatched: 13. Looked up from germline, CDR1 is SEHNR and CDR2 is FQNEAQ (reference sequence). CDR3 in amino acids: CASSHPVGLAGYNEQFF. The CDR3 DNA reads TGTGCCAGCAGCCACCCCGTGGGGCTAGCGGGTTACAATGAGCAGTTCTTC.

This clonotype showed up just a few times. The genes are TRBV7-9 and TRBJ2-3; tentatively, D is TRBD2 (6 bases). The length of the CDR3 is 17 residues. The ends were cut back, 1 base at V and 1 base at J, with 15 bases in the middle. Looked up from germline, CDR1 is SEHNR and CDR2 is FQNEAQ (reference sequence). The CDR3 sequence: CASSLVPGGLGTDTQYF. CDR3 sequence (DNA): TGTGCCAGCAGCTTAGTCCCCGGAGGGCTAGGCACAGATACGCAGTATTTT. Based on the CDR3 plus reference TRBV7-9 and TRBJ2-3, the full variable domain is DTGVSQNPRHKITKRGQNVTFRCDPISEHNRLYWYRQTLGQGPEFLTYFQNEAQLEKSRLLSDRFSAERPKGSFSTLEIQRTEQGDSAMYLCASSLVPGGLGTDTQYFGPGTRLTVL.

This clonotype was recorded a few times. The gene calls are TRBV20-1 and TRBJ2-6; a possible D gene is TRBD2 (6 bases). The CDR3 is made up of 17 amino acids. Trimming cost V 1 base and J 0 bases, with 13 bases left between them. Germline values: CDR1 DFQATT, CDR2 SNEGSKA (reference sequence). The CDR3 nucleotides are TGCAGTGCTAGAGCACTAGCCTACTCCTCTGGGGCCAACGTCCTGACTTTC. Its translation: CSARALAYSSGANVLTF.

The chain employs TRBV6-1 and TRBJ1-4, with D possibly matching TRBD1 (6 bases). There are 13 residues in the CDR3. V shed 8 bases and J shed 4 bases, with 11 bases lying between them. The V gene's germline CDR1 is MNHNS and CDR2 SASEGT. CDR3 loop: CASQRGINEKLFF. In DNA form, the CDR3 reads TGTGCCAGCCAGAGGGGGATTAATGAAAAACTGTTTTTT.

This clonotype turned up a few times. The chain employs TRBV6-2 or TRBV6-3 and TRBJ2-3; 8 nucleotides line up with TRBD1. Per germline, CDR1 MNHEY and CDR2 SVGEGT. The CDR3 spans 16 residues. The V segment lost 6 bases and the J segment 2 bases; nucleotides outside the gene matches: 10. The CDR3 nucleotides are TGTGCCAGCAGACCAGGGGGCATGCCCGACACAGATACGCAGTATTTT. Its translation: CASRPGGMPDTDTQYF.

The V and J genes are TRBV20-1 and TRBJ2-1; TRBD2 matches at 9 bases. The trim removed 3 bases at V and 0 bases at J, leaving 9 bases unmatched. Germline CDR1 reads DFQATT; CDR2 reads SNEGSKA (reference sequence). CDR3 length: 17 amino acids. CDR3 in amino acids: CSARSLAGIRSYNEQFF. CDR3 bases: TGCAGTGCTAGGAGTCTAGCGGGGATCCGCTCCTACAATGAGCAGTTCTTC.

This clonotype was counted between two and nine times. The rearrangement links TRBV13 to TRBJ2-3; a possible D gene is TRBD2 (5 bases). V was clipped by 0 bases and J by 2 bases, with 15 bases between them. CDR1 and CDR2 from the germline V gene are PRHDT and FYEKMQ (reference sequence). This CDR3 contains 17 residues. The DNA for the CDR3 is TGTGCCAGCAGCTTAGGGGGGAGTAGCACCCCCACAGATACGCAGTATTTT. Residues: CASSLGGSSTPTDTQYF.

This rearrangement joins TRBV6-1 to TRBJ1-4, with TRBD1 identical over 9 bases. This CDR3 spans 14 amino acids. J lost 8 bases, V lost 3 bases, and 4 bases had no gene match. Germline CDR1 is MNHNS and CDR2 is SASEGT. The CDR3 protein is CASSEGQGGEKLFF. The CDR3 DNA reads TGTGCCAGCAGTGAGGGACAGGGAGGGGAAAAACTGTTTTTT.

V and J are TRBV14 and TRBJ1-2, with 9 bases aligning to TRBD1. Germline loops: CDR1 SGHDN, CDR2 FVKESK. The CDR3 runs to 15 residues. The V and J ends lost 5 bases and 8 bases, in that order; junction bases with no gene match: 12. The CDR3 region has the DNA TGTGCCAGCAGCGCTCACAAGGACAGGGGTTACGGCTACACCTTC. Encoded protein: CASSAHKDRGYGYTF.